This T cell receptor beta chain appears in the sequencing data of a study of early T cells in non-severe SARS-CoV-2 infection. Study at large: Sequencing input comprised bulk RNA from unsorted whole blood; chain pairing was not available. Findings and limits, study-wide: There was a bias toward anti-spike CD8 responses in VDJdb matching, which missed private and CD4 specificities.

V lost 1 base and J lost 4; bases outside the gene matches: 6. This CDR3 has 15 amino acids. CDR1 and CDR2 from the germline V gene are KGHSH and LQKENI. Individually, cDNA molecules had unique molecular identifiers attached to them. TCRdb re-analysed the 5' RACE reads in MiXCR, keeping a single row per CDR3 protein. The sample has tens of thousands of distinct CDR3 sequences, 12% to 15% seen once. This clonotype was observed a handful of times. What it binds is not known. V is TRBV18 and J is TRBJ1-2, with 7 bases matching TRBD1. This clonotype was obtained from an adult who was a healthcare worker with PCR-confirmed SARS-CoV-2 infection or an uninfected control (not recorded which). Sequencing was done on a sample of whole blood. CDR3 loop: CASSPQPRGPYGYTF. The CDR3 DNA follows: TGTGCCAGCTCACCACAACCGAGGGGGCCCTATGGCTACACCTTC.